The next 18 T cell receptor beta chains were all read from a single sample in a study of T-cell memory formation after mild COVID-19. In TCRdb, the 5' RACE reads were re-called with MiXCR into one record per CDR3 protein. The table records some 600,000 distinct CDR3 sequences, around 16% of them present only once. Material for sequencing was PBMCs or a T cell subset sorted from them (not recorded which). These receptors were taken from an adult woman who had mild COVID-19 (a few samples of this study predate the infection). Cell type and time point are not known.

A few counts support this clonotype. J is TRBJ2-1 and V is TRBV4-1; the D call may be TRBD1 or TRBD2 (6 bases each). The CDR3 length is 15 residues. Germline V gene lookup returns CDR1 MGHRA and CDR2 YSYEKL. V lost 2 bases, J lost 7 bases, and 15 bases lay in between. The CDR3 loop reads CASSQIGGGRNEQFF. DNA for the CDR3: TGCGCCAGCAGCCAAATAGGGGGAGGTCGGAATGAGCAGTTCTTC.

This clonotype occurred a few times. CDR3 sequence reads: CASSPSDRGNEQFF. CDR3 DNA sequence: TGTGCCAGCAGTCCGTCTGACAGGGGTAATGAGCAGTTCTTC. J is TRBJ2-1 and V is TRBV12-3 or TRBV12-4; 8 bases align to TRBD1. J was trimmed by 7 bases and V by 5 bases; bases with no gene match: 7. The length of the CDR3 is 14 residues.

In its sample, this clonotype was seen a few times. The CDR3 coding sequence is TGTGCCAGCAGTTTGGGACAATTTTCACCCCTCCACTTT. It codes for CASSLGQFSPLHF. This chain joins TRBV12-3 or TRBV12-4 and TRBJ1-6; weak D call: TRBD1 (6 bases). V was trimmed by 3 bases and J by 9 bases, leaving 9 bases between them. CDR3 length: 13 amino acids.

The table lists this clonotype with a few counts. Here the CDR3 reads CATGAGDILGELFF. The CDR3 bases are TGTGCCACCGGAGCGGGGGACATATTGGGGGAGCTGTTTTTT. This sequence joins TRBV7-8 and TRBJ2-2; the match to TRBD2 covers 8 bases. The CDR3 is 14 amino acids. The V gene's germline CDR1 is SGHVS and CDR2 FQNEAQ. J lost 8 bases, V lost 10 bases, and 12 bases had no gene match.

The chain combines TRBV18 with TRBJ2-3, with a tentative D call TRBD1 (6 bases). CDR3 length: 15 amino acids. Trimming left V 5 bases short and J 2 bases short, with 14 bases between. Germline lookup yields CDR1 KGHSH and CDR2 LQKENI. CDR3 nucleotides: TGTGCCAGCTCAGAGACAGGAGCGACCACAGATACGCAGTATTTT. It codes for CASSETGATTDTQYF.

This clonotype has a handful of counts. The chain recombines TRBV4-3 with TRBJ1-2, with 7 positions matching TRBD1. Germline V gives CDR1 LGHNA, CDR2 YSLEER. The CDR3 contains 15 residues. V was pared by 6 bases and J by 0 bases, with 7 bases of the junction left unmatched. CDR3 bases: TGCGCCAGCAGAAACCGGGACAGCTCTAACTATGGCTACACCTTC. It translates to CASRNRDSSNYGYTF.

The gene calls are TRBV13 and TRBJ2-5; TRBD2 is a possible D gene (6 bases). Trimming pared 8 bases from V and 4 bases from J, leaving 14 bases between. CDR1 is PRHDT and CDR2 is FYEKMQ in the germline V gene (reference sequence). The CDR3 is 13 residues long. The CDR3 sequence: CASAPEGRETQYF. The CDR3 region has the DNA TGTGCCAGCGCCCCGGAGGGTCGAGAGACCCAGTACTTC.

The chain links TRBV15 to TRBJ2-3, with a tentative D call TRBD1 (5 bases). Germline V gives CDR1 LNHNV, CDR2 YYDKDF (reference sequence). The V and J ends lost 1 base and 1 base respectively, with 9 bases between them. The CDR3 covers 15 residues. CDR3 residues: CATSRVFRGTDTQYF. Written as DNA, the CDR3 is TGTGCCACCAGCAGAGTGTTCAGGGGCACAGATACGCAGTATTTT.

This clonotype was seen a handful of times. The V gene is TRBV5-1, the J gene TRBJ2-3, with D perhaps matching TRBD1 (6 bases). CDR1 is SGHRS, CDR2 YFSETQ, per germline. The CDR3 is 14 amino acids. V dropped 0 bases and J dropped 9 bases, with 14 bases sitting between them. The CDR3 reads CASSLESEGHTQYF. In DNA, the CDR3 is TGCGCCAGCAGCTTGGAATCCGAGGGACACACGCAGTATTTT.

In its sample, this clonotype was seen a few times. This chain uses TRBV4-1 with TRBJ2-5, with D perhaps matching TRBD2 (5 bases). V was clipped by 1 base and J by 0 bases, with 15 bases between them. This CDR3 has 17 residues. Germline CDR1 reads MGHRA; CDR2 reads YSYEKL. The CDR3 nucleotides read TGCGCCAGCAGCCAAGTCGGGGAACAGCAAAACCAAGAGACCCAGTACTTC. Protein sequence: CASSQVGEQQNQETQYF.

The chain joins TRBV5-1 to TRBJ2-1; tentative D call: TRBD1 (6 bases). The CDR3 is 15 residues long. Germline V CDR1 and CDR2: SGHRS, YFSETQ. Trimming pared 4 bases from V and 9 bases from J, leaving 20 bases between. Written as DNA, the CDR3 is TGCGCCAGCAGCAGCGTGGGGGCCATTTTCAGTGAGCAGTTCTTC. Residues: CASSSVGAIFSEQFF.

J is TRBJ2-3 and V is TRBV2, with D possibly TRBD1 on 6 matching bases. Germline CDR1 reads SNHLY; CDR2 reads FYNNEI. Trimming took 3 bases from V and 2 from J, leaving 12 bases between them. The CDR3 spans 15 residues. This CDR3 reads CASSDEQGITDTQYF. CDR3 DNA: TGTGCCAGCAGTGATGAGCAGGGGATCACAGATACGCAGTATTTT.

V is TRBV12-3 or TRBV12-4 and J is TRBJ2-1; 8 nucleotides align to TRBD1. J gave up 0 bases and V 6 bases, and 13 bases lay outside the gene matches. The CDR3 runs 18 residues. The CDR3 DNA sequence: TGTGCCAGCAGGCCCGGACAGGGACTCTCGAGCTCCTACAATGAGCAGTTCTTC. Translated: CASRPGQGLSSSYNEQFF.

This rearrangement joins TRBV24-1 to TRBJ1-1; D is perhaps TRBD1 (6 bases). V was trimmed by 6 bases and J by 7 bases, leaving 11 bases between them. Germline V lookup: CDR1 KGHDR, CDR2 SFDVKD. The CDR3 has 12 residues. Here the CDR3 DNA reads TGTGCCACCAGTTCGCACAGGGATGAAGCTTTCTTT. Its translation: CATSSHRDEAFF.

The sample holds a few counts of this clonotype. The CDR3 sequence: CASSRGTSGGTDTQYF. The CDR3 DNA reads TGTGCCAGCAGTCGAGGGACTAGCGGGGGCACAGATACGCAGTATTTT. V is TRBV6-6 and J is TRBJ2-3, with 13 bases fitting TRBD2. The CDR3 runs 16 residues. From germline, CDR1 is MNHNY and CDR2 SVGAGI (reference sequence). The V and J ends lost 5 bases and 1 base, in that order; junction bases with no gene match: 3.

This clonotype was counted many times. V and J are TRBV7-9 and TRBJ2-7; no clear D gene. The germline gives CDR1 SEHNR, CDR2 FQNEAQ (reference sequence). The CDR3 is 17 residues long. Trimming removed 0 bases at V and 0 bases at J, with 15 bases between. DNA for the CDR3: TGTGCCAGCAGCTTAGCCGTCTCGCCAAAAGGCTCCTACGAGCAGTACTTC. This translates into CASSLAVSPKGSYEQYF.

This clonotype was observed a few times. This sequence joins TRBV20-1 and TRBJ1-1; D gene uncertain. Germline CDR1 DFQATT, CDR2 SNEGSKA (reference sequence). V shed 0 bases and J shed 0 bases, with 8 bases lying between them. The CDR3 has 14 amino acids. The CDR3 sequence: CSAREGNMNTEAFF. The CDR3 DNA reads TGCAGTGCTAGAGAAGGAAACATGAACACTGAAGCTTTCTTT.

This clonotype was recorded many times. The chain combines TRBV12-3 or TRBV12-4 with TRBJ1-5; 7 nucleotides match TRBD1. The CDR3 contains 13 residues. V lost 5 bases to trimming and J lost 6 bases; unmatched junction nucleotides: 4. The CDR3 coding sequence is TGTGCCAGCAGTAACAGGGGTGGTCAGCCCCAGCATTTT. Its protein is CASSNRGGQPQHF.